This is a list of T cell receptor beta chains from one sample in a study of T-cell reconstitution after alpha-beta-depleted transplantation in children. MiXCR was run by TCRdb on the PCR reads, yielding one entry per CDR3 protein. Among over 150,000 distinct CDR3 sequences listed, 6.6% were seen once. Sequencing was performed on PBMCs, taken before TCRalphabeta/CD19-depleted stem cell transplant. Receptors originate from a boy aged 2 to 10 with acute lymphoblastic leukemia, due to receive a stem cell transplant. The conserved cysteine and the conserved F or W are not part of the CDR3 here. Fields, in order: V gene, J gene, CDR3 protein.

>TRBV6-2/TRBV6-3|TRBJ2-7
ASSFGGASSYEQY
>TRBV28|TRBJ2-3
ASSLSGTDTQY
>TRBV5-5|TRBJ2-7
ASSRTGTDYEQY
>TRBV20-1|TRBJ2-1
SSAGPPIDEQF
>TRBV5-1|TRBJ2-3
ASSLRGADTQY
>TRBV12-3/TRBV12-4|TRBJ1-5
ASSSTGWSNQPQH
>TRBV20-1|TRBJ2-7
SAPKQGGVYEQY
>TRBV2|TRBJ2-2
ARGGPRTGELF
>TRBV6-1|TRBJ2-1
ASSGSPEGGEQF
>TRBV5-1|TRBJ1-5
ASSPTGALNQPQH
>TRBV5-1|TRBJ2-3
ASRVASTDTQY
>TRBV29-1|TRBJ2-7
SVDMGSRGYEQY
>TRBV7-2|TRBJ2-1
ASSLVSGQGYNEQF
>TRBV29-1|TRBJ2-3
SVVTRQGEDTQY
>TRBV7-6|TRBJ1-1
ASSLGQTNTEAF
>TRBV6-1|TRBJ2-3
ASREGAKDTQY
>TRBV29-1|TRBJ2-7
SVVGPGKGYEQY
>TRBV7-2|TRBJ1-3
ASSFQGEMRGNTTY
>TRBV12-5|TRBJ2-2
ASGPEDNRNTGELF
>TRBV20-1|TRBJ1-1
SARGAVGAF
>TRBV7-9|TRBJ2-2
ASSGILAGRTGELF
>TRBV13|TRBJ2-7
ASSLRTGGHH
>TRBV7-9|TRBJ1-2
ASSFQGAVEGYT
>TRBV29-1|TRBJ1-2
SVLPRDRYDYGYT
>TRBV20-1|TRBJ2-1
SARDLDSGVGNEQF
>TRBV24-1|TRBJ2-7
ATSASFGTGDSTYEQY
>TRBV7-9|TRBJ1-2
ASSFEQGAGGYT
>TRBV7-9|TRBJ1-1
ASSLSDGPTEAF
>TRBV20-1|TRBJ2-3
SAIKQGTDTQY